Listed here are 28 T cell receptor beta chains from one sample, sequenced in a study of T cell responses to AZD1222 COVID-19 vaccine. Assay: immunoSEQ multiplex PCR; the TCRdb copy retains only in-frame clones and omits some. This table holds some 80,000 clones, 90% to 95% found once. The sequenced sample was peripheral blood, obtained on day 0 of AZD1222 vaccination. These TCRs come from an adult in good health.

J is TRBJ2-3 and V is TRBV13, with TRBD2 identical over 10 bases. Germline loops: CDR1 PRHDT, CDR2 FYEKMQ (reference sequence). The CDR3 loop spans 16 amino acids. The junction had 9 bases not matched to a gene; V was cut back by 3 bases and J by 6 bases. Here the CDR3 reads CASSFPAGGQFDTQYF. CDR3 DNA sequence: TGTGCCAGCAGCTTCCCAGCGGGGGGGCAGTTTGATACGCAGTATTTT.

The chain couples TRBV4-3 to TRBJ1-2; 7 bases align to TRBD1. Germline CDR1 and CDR2: LGHNA and YSLEER. The ends lost 0 bases at V and 7 bases at J; junction bases unmatched: 8. The CDR3 spans 15 residues. CDR3 sequence reads: CASSQEEEGAGGYTF. In nucleotides, the CDR3 is TGCGCCAGCAGCCAAGAAGAAGAGGGGGCAGGTGGCTACACCTTC.

V is TRBV12-2 and J is TRBJ1-3; TRBD1 is taken as the D call from the table, unchecked against the DNA. TRBV12-2 is listed as a pseudogene. CDR3 length: 16 residues. CDR3 sequence: CASRFPQGFGWNTIYF. As DNA, the CDR3 is TGTGCAAGTCGCTTTCCTCAGGGATTTGGCTGGAACACCATATATTTT.

A single count supports this clone. The gene calls are TRBV7-2 and TRBJ1-3; D unclear. Trimming cost V 5 bases and J 3 bases, with 11 bases left between them. Germline V gene data show CDR1 as SGHTA and CDR2 as FQGNSA. CDR3 length equals 14 residues. The CDR3 sequence: CASSPNTFGNTIYF. The CDR3 region has the DNA TGTGCCAGCAGCCCTAATACCTTTGGAAACACCATATATTTT. Full variable domain (remainder filled in from reference TRBV7-2 and TRBJ1-3): GAGVSQSPSNKVTEKGKDVELRCDPISGHTALYWYRQSLGQGLEFLIYFQGNSAPDKSGLPSDRFSAERTGGSVSTLTIQRTQQEDSAVYLCASSPNTFGNTIYFGEGSWLTVV.

This clone has just one count. The chain recombines TRBV28 with TRBJ2-5; 10 nucleotides match TRBD1. The length of the CDR3 is 14 residues. The V gene end was trimmed by 4 bases and the J gene end by 5 bases; junction bases not matched to a gene: 4. Germline assignment: CDR1 MDHEN and CDR2 SYDVKM. The CDR3 coding sequence is TGTGCCAGCAGTTCCGGGACAGGGGTGGAGACCCAGTACTTC. Its translation: CASSSGTGVETQYF.

This sequence joins TRBV30 and TRBJ1-1; D perhaps matches TRBD1 (6 bases). The germline V gene encodes CDR1 GTSNPN and CDR2 SVGIG (reference sequence). The length of the CDR3 is 12 residues. Trimming stripped 2 bases from V and 10 bases from J, with 14 bases between. CDR3 loop: CAWSTGYLGAFF. The CDR3 coding sequence is TGTGCCTGGAGTACAGGGTATTTAGGAGCTTTCTTT. Using reference TRBV30 and TRBJ1-1 for the parts outside the CDR3, the full variable domain is SQTIHQWPATLVQPVGSPLSLECTVEGTSNPNLYWYRQAAGRGLQLLFYSVGIGQISSEVPQNLSASRPQDRQFILSSKKLLLSDSGFYLCAWSTGYLGAFFGQGTRLTVV.

CDR3 in DNA: TGTGCCACCAGCAGAGCCCGGGACAGGGGGCAAAACACCATATATTTT. It is translated as CATSRARDRGQNTIYF. The chain employs TRBV15 and TRBJ1-3; 12 nucleotides match TRBD1. The CDR3 loop spans 16 amino acids. V was pared by 1 base and J by 6 bases, with 4 bases of the junction left unmatched. From germline, CDR1 is LNHNV and CDR2 YYDKDF (reference sequence).

The chain is built from TRBV28 and TRBJ2-7; D is unresolved. CDR1 and CDR2 (germline): MDHEN, SYDVKM. The CDR3 runs 15 residues. The germline V and J ends were trimmed by 2 bases and 2 bases, with 13 bases remaining between them. CDR3 protein: CASSLRLNGPYEQYF. The CDR3 coding sequence is TGTGCCAGCAGTTTACGCCTTAATGGTCCCTACGAGCAGTACTTC.

The chain combines TRBV19 with TRBJ1-4; no clear D. The CDR3 has 13 amino acids. Per the germline V gene, CDR1 is LNHDA and CDR2 is SQIVND (reference sequence). Trimming removed 8 bases at V and 6 bases at J, with 13 bases between. CDR3 nucleotide sequence: TGTGCCAGTGGGATAAGCGGGGATGAAAAACTGTTTTTT. Its translation: CASGISGDEKLFF.

This sequence joins TRBV2 and TRBJ1-1; 7 nucleotides align to TRBD1. CDR1 and CDR2 from the germline V gene are SNHLY and FYNNEI. Germline trimming cut 6 bases from V and 4 bases from J; bases unmatched to any gene: 8. There are 14 residues in the CDR3. The CDR3 loop reads CASRTGSDITEAFF. The CDR3 DNA is TGTGCCAGCAGGACAGGGTCCGACATCACTGAAGCTTTCTTT.

V gene TRBV28 combines with J gene TRBJ1-4; 10 bases match TRBD1. The length of the CDR3 is 17 residues. V lost 5 bases and J lost 6; bases outside the gene matches: 12. Per germline, CDR1 MDHEN and CDR2 SYDVKM. CDR3 sequence (DNA): TGTGCCAGCAGTGCCCCCGGGACAGGGGCCGGGGATGAAAAACTGTTTTTT. Translation gives CASSAPGTGAGDEKLFF.

The chain links TRBV30 to TRBJ2-3, with 14 bases that match TRBD2. The CDR3 extends over 16 amino acids. Germline CDR1 GTSNPN, CDR2 SVGIG (reference sequence). V lost 4 bases and J lost 6; bases outside the gene matches: 9. CDR3 sequence (DNA): TGTGCCTGGACTCCCGGACTAGCGGGGGGCGGGGATACGCAGTATTTT. Amino acid sequence: CAWTPGLAGGGDTQYF.

The J gene is TRBJ2-1, the V gene TRBV27; D gene ambiguous. The CDR3 is 19 residues long. Between the trimmed V and J ends, which lost 3 bases and 4 bases, there was a span of 25 bases. CDR1 and CDR2 (germline): MNHEY, SMNVEV (reference sequence). The CDR3 region has the DNA TGTGCCAGCAGTTTTCATCCCAGCCCAGGAGAACGCAGATACAATGAGCAGTTCTTC. Translated, it gives CASSFHPSPGERRYNEQFF.

This rearrangement joins TRBV7-2 to TRBJ1-1; 9 bases map to TRBD1. The germline CDR1 and CDR2 sequences are SGHTA and FQGNSA. The CDR3 length is 14 residues. The V segment lost 6 bases and the J segment 6 bases; nucleotides outside the gene matches: 8. In DNA, the CDR3 is TGTGCCAGCAGACCCGGGACAGGGCCCGCTGAAGCTTTCTTT. Translating it yields CASRPGTGPAEAFF.

The chain joins TRBV5-4 to TRBJ2-2, with TRBD1 identical over 7 bases. CDR1 and CDR2 (germline): SGHNT, YYREEE (reference sequence). The CDR3 contains 15 residues. V dropped 3 bases and J dropped 2; count of bases not matched to a gene: 4. Here the CDR3 reads CASSSGGGNTGELFF. CDR3 in DNA: TGTGCCAGCAGCTCAGGGGGTGGCAACACCGGGGAGCTGTTTTTT.

Notes on this clone: This same CDR3 is encoded by further DNA sequences in the sample. V usage is TRBV24-1 and J usage is TRBJ2-3; TRBD2 is a possible D gene (6 bases). Trimming left V 4 bases short and J 0 bases short, with 10 bases between. This CDR3 spans 15 amino acids. Germline lookup yields CDR1 KGHDR and CDR2 SFDVKD. DNA of the CDR3: TGTGCCACCAGTGACACCGGGACTAGCACAGATACGCAGTATTTT. Translated, it gives CATSDTGTSTDTQYF.

The CDR3 sequence is CASSVEGQATEAFF. CDR3 in DNA: TGTGCCAGCAGCGTAGAGGGACAGGCCACTGAAGCTTTCTTT. This chain joins TRBV9 and TRBJ1-1; the match to TRBD1 covers 8 bases. V lost 0 bases, J lost 4 bases, and 2 bases stayed unmatched. CDR1 is SGDLS, CDR2 YYNGEE, per germline. The CDR3 has 14 residues.

This chain uses TRBV19 with TRBJ1-2, with D unresolved. Trimming took off 5 bases at V and 0 bases at J, with 13 bases between the two ends. The length of the CDR3 is 15 residues. The germline V gene has CDR1 LNHDA and CDR2 SQIVND (reference sequence). DNA of the CDR3: TGTGCCAGTAGTCCGCGACGGACCTCTAACTATGGCTACACCTTC. Its protein product is CASSPRRTSNYGYTF.

V usage is TRBV20-1 and J usage is TRBJ1-4; D call uncertain. The germline gives CDR1 DFQATT, CDR2 SNEGSKA (reference sequence). There are 11 residues in the CDR3. V shed 3 bases and J shed 8 bases, with 7 bases lying between them. DNA for the CDR3: TGCAGTGCTAGGACGGACGAAAAACTGTTTTTT. This sequence encodes CSARTDEKLFF.

J is TRBJ1-5 and V is TRBV7-2; 7 bases align to TRBD1. CDR3 length equals 15 residues. Germline V CDR1 and CDR2: SGHTA, FQGNSA. The trim removed 4 bases at V and 6 bases at J, leaving 9 bases unmatched. CDR3 residues: CASSWTTGAGQPQHF. The CDR3 region has the DNA TGTGCCAGCAGCTGGACAACAGGGGCCGGTCAGCCCCAGCATTTT.

The chain uses TRBV18 and TRBJ1-6, with D uncertain. This CDR3 has 12 residues. Germline CDR1 KGHSH, CDR2 LQKENI. V lost 5 bases, J lost 6 bases, and 5 bases lay in between. The CDR3 sequence: CASSSANSPLHF. Here the CDR3 DNA reads TGTGCCAGCTCATCGGCTAATTCACCCCTCCACTTT.

The genes are TRBV12-3 or TRBV12-4 and TRBJ2-7; 7 bases are a match to TRBD1. The junction had 11 bases not matched to a gene; V was cut back by 6 bases and J by 9 bases. The CDR3 loop spans 13 amino acids. The DNA for the CDR3 is TGTGCCAGCAGCCCCAGACAGGGCCAGACGCAGTACTTC. Translation gives CASSPRQGQTQYF.

The rearrangement links TRBV2 to TRBJ1-2, with D unclear. V lost 4 bases, J lost 8 bases, and 17 bases lay in between. This CDR3 spans 14 amino acids. From germline, CDR1 is SNHLY and CDR2 FYNNEI. The CDR3 DNA sequence: TGTGCCAGCAGTGGGCAGGTACCCCACGAGGGCTACACCTTC. Translation gives CASSGQVPHEGYTF.

The V gene is TRBV19, the J gene TRBJ1-1, with no clear D. V lost 2 bases and J lost 2, with 9 bases in between. Germline CDR1 LNHDA, CDR2 SQIVND (reference sequence). This CDR3 comprises 14 residues. DNA for the CDR3: TGTGCCAGTAGTATAACCACAGCCAACACTGAAGCTTTCTTT. This sequence encodes CASSITTANTEAFF.

The chain combines TRBV10-3 with TRBJ1-1; D perhaps matches TRBD1 (5 bases). Per germline, CDR1 ENHRY and CDR2 SYGVKD. V lost 0 bases, J lost 2 bases, and 7 bases lay in between. The CDR3 totals 14 residues. As DNA, the CDR3 is TGTGCCATCAGTGAGTCGGGGGTTAACACTGAAGCTTTCTTT. It is translated as CAISESGVNTEAFF.

Points on this clone: Its ends do not fully match the called genes, so a read error is possible. The chain is built from TRBV12-3 or TRBV12-4 and TRBJ1-5; D might be TRBD1 (5 bases). This CDR3 is built from 13 residues. The CDR3 bases are TGTGCCAGCAGCTTAGGCGGGGGTCAGCCCCAGCATTTT. The encoded protein is CASSLGGGQPQHF.

The chain carries TRBV19 and TRBJ2-7; D is possibly TRBD2 (5 bases). Deletions cut 3 bases from V and 9 bases from J, with 9 bases between. CDR3 size: 11 residues. The V gene's germline CDR1 is LNHDA and CDR2 SQIVND (reference sequence). In DNA, the CDR3 is TGTGCCAGTAGTATTGGGCGGGTGCAGTACTTC. Its protein product is CASSIGRVQYF.

The chain employs TRBV19 and TRBJ1-3; D might be TRBD1 (6 bases). Trimming removed 7 bases at V and 4 bases at J, with 11 bases between. Germline lookup yields CDR1 LNHDA and CDR2 SQIVND (reference sequence). This CDR3 spans 13 amino acids. The CDR3 is CASTQGYGNTIYF. The CDR3 DNA reads as TGTGCCAGTACCCAGGGGTACGGAAACACCATATATTTT.